This paragraph covers one T cell receptor beta chain sequence. The length of the CDR3 is 13 residues. Per the germline V gene, CDR1 is GTSNPN and CDR2 is SVGIG (reference sequence). Trimming shortened V by 4 bases and J by 4 bases, and 10 bases separated the two germline ends. How the authors handled the data: The authors estimated nucleated cell counts from reference gene primer amplification. Sequencing used immunoSEQ multiplex PCR; TCRdb keeps in-frame clones, though not all of them. V and J calls and clone size are as listed in that table; D and trimming were resolved from the DNA. This sample has 150,000 to 200,000 clones; around 76% occur once, and the top ten carry about 8.4%. The data stem from a study of blood T cell repertoires in COVID-19. Study at large: In each case, the material was cDNA or gDNA derived from T cells, B-cell-depleted T cells, or PBMCs.

This sequence was found in a woman aged 70-85 years with acute or convalescent COVID-19. The rearrangement links TRBV30 to TRBJ2-2, with D maybe TRBD1 (6 bases). What was sequenced was peripheral blood. This CDR3 is CAWKRGGTGELFF. In DNA form, the CDR3 reads TGTGCCTGGAAAAGAGGGGGCACCGGGGAGCTGTTTTTT.